The 27 T cell receptor beta chains below were found in one sample sequenced in a study of T cells after yellow fever vaccination. TCRdb re-analysed the 5' RACE reads in MiXCR, keeping a single row per CDR3 protein. The data show around 360,000 distinct CDR3 sequences, with approximately 10% seen just once and less than 20% held by the top ten. The input for sequencing was PBMCs, taken on the day of the first yellow fever vaccination. The receptor source for this set is a man between 18 and 35 years old who received the YFV17D yellow fever vaccine.

The chain recombines TRBV28 with TRBJ2-4; TRBD2 agrees at 8 bases. Losses at the gene ends were 6 bases for V and 0 bases for J; bases not matched to a gene: 10. The CDR3 spans 17 residues. The germline CDR1 and CDR2 sequences are MDHEN and SYDVKM. In DNA form, the CDR3 reads TGTGCCAGCAGAAAGACCGGGACTAGGCTAGCCAAAAACATTCAGTACTTC. Its protein is CASRKTGTRLAKNIQYF.

The chain couples TRBV11-2 to TRBJ2-2; D not certain. Germline CDR1 reads SGHAT; CDR2 reads FQNNGV. The CDR3 extends over 13 amino acids. Trimming cost V 6 bases and J 5 bases, with 10 bases left between them. Written as DNA, the CDR3 is TGTGCCAGCAGACGACTTATGACCGGGGAGCTGTTTTTT. Its protein product is CASRRLMTGELFF.

The CDR3 here is CASSPKLTSLDIQYF. DNA of the CDR3: TGTGCCAGCAGCCCTAAGCTTACTAGCCTTGACATTCAGTACTTC. The rearrangement uses TRBV3-1 and TRBJ2-4, with a weak D call TRBD2 (6 bases). Germline V gene data show CDR1 as LGHDT and CDR2 as YNNKEL (reference sequence). The CDR3 sequence is 15 residues long. V gave up 4 bases and J gave up 8 bases, with 18 bases separating them.

The chain has TRBV12-3 or TRBV12-4 and TRBJ2-2, with D possibly being TRBD2 (5 bases). The CDR3 totals 15 residues. V was pared by 3 bases and J by 4 bases, with 12 bases between. CDR3 sequence: CASSFMGAGTGELFF. DNA for the CDR3: TGTGCCAGCAGTTTTATGGGCGCGGGCACCGGGGAGCTGTTTTTT.

The rearrangement joins TRBV3-1 to TRBJ2-5; D gene uncertain. Per germline, CDR1 LGHDT and CDR2 YNNKEL (reference sequence). V lost 1 base and J lost 4, with 13 bases in between. This CDR3 is built from 15 residues. CDR3 sequence reads: CASSQGFGSRETQYF. Written as DNA, the CDR3 is TGTGCCAGCAGCCAAGGCTTTGGGTCTCGAGAGACCCAGTACTTC.

The CDR3 is CSAGQEKIVQYF. The CDR3 nucleotides are TGCAGCGCGGGACAGGAAAAAATCGTGCAGTACTTC. This chain uses TRBV29-1 with TRBJ2-7; TRBD1 matches 8 bases. V lost 7 bases to trimming and J lost 9 bases; unmatched junction nucleotides: 11. CDR1 is SQVTM, CDR2 ANQGSEA, per germline. The CDR3 has 12 residues.

With regard to this clonotype: With a much larger clone just one base away, this may be a read error. The chain has TRBV6-1 and TRBJ1-3, with 7 positions matching TRBD1. The CDR3 sequence is 15 residues long. The germline gives CDR1 MNHNS, CDR2 SASEGT. The CDR3 here is CTSSRGQVSGNTIYF. As DNA, the CDR3 is TGTACCAGCAGCCGCGGACAGGTCTCTGGAAACACCATATATTTT.

This sequence joins TRBV19 and TRBJ1-6; the D is unclear. From germline, CDR1 is LNHDA and CDR2 SQIVND (reference sequence). The CDR3 covers 12 residues. Trimming removed 9 bases from V and 9 bases from J, with 12 bases in between. In DNA, the CDR3 is TGTGCCAGCGGACCTTGGGGTTCACCCCTCCACTTT. Protein product: CASGPWGSPLHF.

This chain links TRBV5-5 with TRBJ2-1; D is undetermined. Germline V gene sequence: CDR1 SGHKS, CDR2 YYEKEE (reference sequence). V lost 1 base, J lost 8 bases, and 7 bases lay in between. The CDR3 totals 12 residues. The CDR3 DNA follows: TGTGCCAGCAGCTTGAGTGGCTATGAGCAGTTCTTC. Translation: CASSLSGYEQFF.

This clonotype was counted between two and nine times. V is TRBV5-1 and J is TRBJ1-3; possibly TRBD1 for D (5 bases). The V and J ends lost 0 bases and 2 bases respectively, with 12 bases between them. The CDR3 loop spans 16 amino acids. The germline V gene encodes CDR1 SGHRS and CDR2 YFSETQ. The CDR3 sequence: CASSLVSSGTGNTIYF. The CDR3 nucleotides are TGCGCCAGCAGCTTGGTCAGCTCAGGGACTGGAAACACCATATATTTT. The variable domain in full, with the rest retrieved from reference TRBV5-1 and TRBJ1-3, is KAGVTQTPRYLIKTRGQQVTLSCSPISGHRSVSWYQQTPGQGLQFLFEYFSETQRNKGNFPGRFSGRQFSNSRSEMNVSTLELGDSALYLCASSLVSSGTGNTIYFGEGSWLTVV.

This chain links TRBV4-1 with TRBJ2-4; D tentatively fits TRBD1 or TRBD2 (6 bases each). The germline V gene encodes CDR1 MGHRA and CDR2 YSYEKL. This CDR3 spans 14 amino acids. Trimming left V 0 bases short and J 8 bases short, with 11 bases between. The CDR3 DNA reads TGCGCCAGCAGCCAAGAACCAGGGGAGGACATTCAGTACTTC. It codes for CASSQEPGEDIQYF.

The rearrangement links TRBV24-1 to TRBJ2-5; 8 nucleotides match TRBD2. The length of the CDR3 is 15 residues. Trimming took 3 bases from V and 4 from J; bases not matched to a gene: 6. The germline CDR1 and CDR2 sequences are KGHDR and SFDVKD. The CDR3 nucleotides are TGTGCCACCAGTGATGCGCTAGCGGGCGCAGAGACCCAGTACTTC. Its translation: CATSDALAGAETQYF.

Only a few counts were recorded for this clonotype. The rearrangement links TRBV7-6 to TRBJ2-1; the D gene could be TRBD1 or TRBD2 (6 bases each). The germline V and J ends were trimmed by 5 bases and 2 bases, with 16 bases remaining between them. Germline assignment: CDR1 SGHVS and CDR2 FNYEAQ. The CDR3 is made up of 16 amino acids. CDR3 in amino acids: CASSPGGRGPYNEQFF. For the CDR3, the DNA is TGTGCCAGCAGCCCCGGGGGCAGGGGACCCTACAATGAGCAGTTCTTC.

This chain connects TRBV20-1 to TRBJ2-6; unclear D gene. Trimming removed 3 bases from V and 1 base from J, with 7 bases in between. Germline values: CDR1 DFQATT, CDR2 SNEGSKA (reference sequence). The CDR3 spans 14 residues. CDR3 in amino acids: CSARAVSGANVLTF. The CDR3 DNA follows: TGCAGTGCTAGGGCGGTATCTGGGGCCAACGTCCTGACTTTC.

This clonotype was observed many times. In DNA form, the CDR3 reads TGCAGTGCTATGATAGGCGGGTTGAACCAGCCCCAGCATTTT. Encoded protein: CSAMIGGLNQPQHF. The chain combines TRBV20-1 with TRBJ1-5, with unresolved D. V was cut by 4 bases and J by 7 bases, with 17 bases left in between. This CDR3 region has 14 residues. CDR1 is DFQATT and CDR2 is SNEGSKA in the germline V gene (reference sequence).

The chain joins TRBV7-2 to TRBJ2-3; TRBD2 matches 9 bases. CDR3 length: 17 residues. Germline loops: CDR1 SGHTA, CDR2 FQGNSA. The V and J ends lost 0 bases and 0 bases, in that order; junction bases with no gene match: 4. CDR3 residues: CASSLALAGPSTDTQYF. The CDR3 DNA is TGTGCCAGCAGCTTAGCCCTAGCGGGGCCTAGCACAGATACGCAGTATTTT.

V usage is TRBV24-1 and J usage is TRBJ1-5; 8 nucleotides line up with TRBD1. The CDR3 runs 17 residues. Germline CDR1 and CDR2: KGHDR and SFDVKD. The J segment lost 6 bases and the V segment lost 4 bases, leaving 13 bases of the junction unmatched. DNA for the CDR3: TGTGCCACCAGTGACAACGGCGGGACAGGAGAGGGTCAGCCCCAGCATTTT. It specifies CATSDNGGTGEGQPQHF.

This clonotype was seen ten or more times. This chain links TRBV7-2 with TRBJ2-7; D is unresolved. The germline V and J ends were trimmed by 1 base and 0 bases, with 4 bases remaining between them. There are 13 residues in the CDR3. Germline V gene data show CDR1 as SGHTA and CDR2 as FQGNSA. CDR3 loop: CASSLVSSYEQYF. The CDR3 DNA reads TGTGCCAGCAGCTTAGTCAGCTCCTACGAGCAGTACTTC.

In its sample, this clonotype was seen a few times. V usage is TRBV10-1 and J usage is TRBJ2-7; 9 bases are a match to TRBD1. The CDR3 loop spans 15 amino acids. Unmatched junction bases numbered 6, after V lost 3 bases and J lost 3 bases. Germline V gives CDR1 WNHNN, CDR2 SYGVQD (reference sequence). DNA for the CDR3: TGCGCCAGCAGTGATGCGGGACAGGGAGACTACGAGCAGTACTTC. It codes for CASSDAGQGDYEQYF.

The chain carries TRBV4-3 and TRBJ2-4; D call uncertain. With 0 bases removed from V and 3 bases from J, the gap between germline ends came to 12 bases. CDR3 length: 16 amino acids. Germline assignment: CDR1 LGHNA and CDR2 YSLEER. Here the CDR3 DNA reads TGCGCCAGCAGCCAAGAAAACGTACGTCTCAAAAACATTCAGTACTTC. Encoded protein: CASSQENVRLKNIQYF.

The rearrangement links TRBV2 to TRBJ2-4; D gene unclear. The germline V gene has CDR1 SNHLY and CDR2 FYNNEI. This CDR3 has 12 residues. Trimming shortened V by 6 bases and J by 5 bases, and 8 bases separated the two germline ends. The DNA for the CDR3 is TGTGCCAGCAGGGGGTCAGAAAACATTCAGTACTTC. Protein product: CASRGSENIQYF. Filled out from reference TRBV2 and TRBJ2-4, the complete variable domain reads EPEVTQTPSHQVTQMGQEVILRCVPISNHLYFYWYRQILGQKVEFLVSFYNNEISEKSEIFDDQFSVERPDGSNFTLKIRSTKLEDSAMYFCASRGSENIQYFGAGTRLSVL.

This clonotype was detected a few times. The chain combines TRBV7-9 with TRBJ2-7, with 9 bases aligning to TRBD1. The CDR3 consists of 16 residues. J was trimmed by 4 bases and V by 6 bases; bases with no gene match: 13. Germline V gene sequence: CDR1 SEHNR, CDR2 FQNEAQ (reference sequence). In DNA, the CDR3 is TGTGCCAGCAGAGCCCCCCCCGGGACAGGGACGTACGAGCAGTACTTC. It encodes CASRAPPGTGTYEQYF.

V usage is TRBV7-3 and J usage is TRBJ2-3; D is unclear. The V and J ends lost 6 bases and 6 bases respectively, with 10 bases between them. This CDR3 contains 12 residues. Germline V CDR1 and CDR2: SGHTA, FQGTGA. The CDR3 sequence: CASSYQGDTQYF. The CDR3 DNA reads TGTGCCAGCAGTTACCAAGGGGATACGCAGTATTTT. Variable domain in full (rest from reference TRBV7-3 and TRBJ2-3): GAGVSQTPSNKVTEKGKYVELRCDPISGHTALYWYRQSLGQGPEFLIYFQGTGAADDSGLPNDRFFAVRPEGSVSTLKIQRTERGDSAVYLCASSYQGDTQYFGPGTRLTVL.

This clonotype came up a few times. The chain couples TRBV7-2 to TRBJ2-7; D is ambiguous. Trimming removed 2 bases from V and 1 base from J, with 12 bases in between. CDR1 SGHTA and CDR2 FQGNSA come from the germline V gene. The CDR3 spans 15 residues. The CDR3 DNA reads TGTGCCAGCAGCTTAAATTCAGGCGGATCCTACGAGCAGTACTTC. Its translation is CASSLNSGGSYEQYF.

This sequence joins TRBV20-1 and TRBJ1-2; D is uncertain. The CDR3 has 14 residues. Trimming left V 5 bases short and J 2 bases short, with 15 bases between. CDR1 is DFQATT, CDR2 SNEGSKA, per germline (reference sequence). The CDR3 region is CSAHREPTNYGYTF. The CDR3, as DNA: TGCAGTGCTCACCGGGAACCAACGAACTATGGCTACACCTTC.

This clonotype was seen a few times. V usage is TRBV29-1 and J usage is TRBJ1-1; D is possibly TRBD1 (5 bases). There are 14 residues in the CDR3. The germline gives CDR1 SQVTM, CDR2 ANQGSEA. V dropped 4 bases and J dropped 3 bases, with 15 bases sitting between them. The chain's CDR3 is CSVGIMGGHTEAFF. Written as DNA, the CDR3 is TGCAGCGTTGGGATCATGGGGGGACACACTGAAGCTTTCTTT.

This clonotype was seen more than once but under ten times. This chain uses TRBV18 with TRBJ2-7, with TRBD1 identical over 11 bases. V lost 4 bases to trimming and J lost 5 bases; unmatched junction nucleotides: 4. The CDR3 runs to 14 residues. Germline CDR1 is KGHSH and CDR2 is LQKENI. In DNA, the CDR3 is TGTGCCAGCTCACATGGACAGGGGGCCGACGAGCAGTACTTC. The encoded protein is CASSHGQGADEQYF.